These T cell receptor beta chains were read from a single sample in a study of post-analysis software for immune sequencing data. TCRdb passed the PCR reads through MiXCR, listing each CDR3 protein once. This sample carries 150,000 to 200,000 distinct CDR3 sequences, around 28% of them seen once, and the ten largest clones take 1.5%. The sample comprised blood. The receptors shown here come from a girl aged 10 to 17 with multiple sclerosis. Both conserved end residues are part of each CDR3. The D gene is left open where the match is weak. Some rows have no size entry. The others give once, few or many, or a class for an expanded clone.

v_gene	d_gene	j_gene	abundance	CDR3aa	CDR3nt
TRBV18	.	TRBJ2-1	.	CASSPLDAVVIEQFF	TGTGCCAGCTCACCATTAGACGCCGTGGTGATAGAGCAGTTCTTC
TRBV12-5	TRBD1	TRBJ1-1	.	CASGFALDRVLQAFF	TGTGCTAGTGGTTTCGCGCTGGACAGGGTCTTGCAGGCTTTCTTT
TRBV12-3/TRBV12-4	.	TRBJ2-1	many	CASSLGYNDEQFF	TGTGCCAGCAGTTTAGGCTATAACGATGAGCAGTTCTTC
TRBV12-3/TRBV12-4	.	TRBJ2-5	.	CASSFRILQETQYF	TGTGCCAGCAGTTTTAGGATACTTCAAGAGACCCAGTACTTC
TRBV4-1	.	TRBJ2-6	.	CASSQERTAPSGANVLAF	TGCGCCAGCAGCCAAGAAAGGACGGCTCCCTCTGGGGCCAACGTCCTGGCTTTC
TRBV7-6	TRBD2	TRBJ2-1	many	CASSLVGSSGYNEQFF	TGTGCCAGCAGCTTAGTAGGTTCTAGCGGCTACAATGAGCAGTTCTTC
TRBV7-8	.	TRBJ1-1	.	CASSWGPKTEAFF	TGTGCCAGCAGCTGGGGGCCCAAGACTGAAGCTTTCTTT
TRBV10-3	.	TRBJ2-7	many	CAIRPGEGTEQYF	TGTGCCATCAGGCCGGGGGAAGGTACCGAGCAGTACTTC
TRBV5-1	.	TRBJ2-5	few	CASSLVPFSGETQYF	TGCGCCAGCAGCTTGGTCCCTTTTTCCGGGGAGACCCAGTACTTC
TRBV24-1	TRBD2	TRBJ2-7	few	CATSGPTSGSNDEQYF	TGTGCCACCTCGGGGCCCACTAGCGGGAGTAACGATGAGCAGTACTTC
TRBV10-3	TRBD1	TRBJ1-1	few	CAISARTQGANTEAFF	TGTGCCATCAGCGCAAGAACCCAGGGGGCGAACACTGAAGCTTTCTTT
TRBV5-1	TRBD2	TRBJ2-5	.	CASSSGGTSGVETQYF	TGCGCCAGCAGCTCTGGGGGGACTAGCGGCGTAGAGACCCAGTACTTC
TRBV3-1	.	TRBJ1-5	.	CASSQGNQPQHF	TGTGCCAGCAGCCAGGGGAATCAGCCCCAGCATTTT
TRBV5-1	TRBD1	TRBJ1-1	.	CASSLYGTGGPTEAFF	TGCGCCAGCAGCTTGTACGGGACAGGGGGCCCCACTGAAGCTTTCTTT
TRBV2	.	TRBJ2-1	.	CASSQSLLRRNEQFF	TGTGCCAGCAGTCAGAGCCTCCTAAGGCGGAATGAGCAGTTCTTC
TRBV15	TRBD2	TRBJ2-1	many	CATAAGLAGGHGSYNEQFF	TGTGCCACCGCAGCTGGACTAGCGGGAGGCCACGGCTCCTACAATGAGCAGTTCTTC
TRBV7-3	.	TRBJ1-6	many	CASSLGTNSPLHF	TGTGCCAGCAGCTTAGGCACCAATTCACCCCTCCACTTT
TRBV11-2	TRBD1	TRBJ2-1	many	CASSPWDRGSEQFF	TGTGCCAGCAGCCCCTGGGACAGGGGTTCTGAGCAGTTCTTC
TRBV12-3/TRBV12-4	TRBD1	TRBJ1-4	.	CASRRTGDEKLFF	TGTGCCAGCAGGCGGACAGGGGATGAAAAACTGTTTTTT
TRBV7-9	.	TRBJ2-3	few	CASGGLGSRPDTQYF	TGTGCCAGCGGCGGGTTGGGGTCCCGACCGGATACGCAGTATTTT
TRBV30	.	TRBJ1-2	.	CAWSDGRANYGYTF	TGTGCCTGGAGTGACGGACGGGCTAACTATGGCTACACCTTC
TRBV20-1	TRBD1	TRBJ1-1	many	CSPRTGNTEAFF	TGCAGTCCTAGGACAGGGAACACTGAAGCTTTCTTT
TRBV20-1	.	TRBJ1-4	few	CSASGGNGEKLFF	TGCAGTGCTAGTGGGGGAAATGGGGAAAAACTGTTTTTT
TRBV4-1	.	TRBJ2-1	.	CASSQDAGNEQFF	TGCGCCAGCAGCCAAGATGCGGGAAATGAGCAGTTCTTC
TRBV7-3	.	TRBJ1-2	many	CASSLYAGGANYGYTF	TGTGCCAGCAGCTTATATGCCGGCGGAGCTAACTATGGCTACACCTTC
TRBV4-3	.	TRBJ2-1	.	CASSQGPNLNEQFF	TGCGCCAGCAGCCAGGGACCAAACCTAAATGAGCAGTTCTTC
TRBV12-3/TRBV12-4	.	TRBJ1-5	many	CASSFNYQPQHF	TGTGCCAGCAGTTTTAATTATCAGCCCCAGCATTTT
TRBV12-3/TRBV12-4	.	TRBJ2-6	many	CASSSRPGYSGANVLTF	TGTGCCAGCAGTTCACGTCCAGGCTACTCTGGGGCCAACGTCCTGACTTTC
TRBV5-4	.	TRBJ2-5	few	CASRGSGEQYF	TGTGCCAGCAGAGGAAGCGGTGAGCAGTACTTC
TRBV24-1	.	TRBJ2-6	.	CATSGYRASGANVLTF	TGTGCCACCAGTGGTTACAGGGCCTCTGGGGCCAACGTCCTGACTTTC
TRBV29-1	.	TRBJ2-1	many	CSVVFRDHLLDEQFF	TGCAGCGTTGTGTTCCGGGACCATCTCCTCGATGAGCAGTTCTTC
TRBV12-3/TRBV12-4	TRBD1	TRBJ1-2	many	CASTGQGPSGYTF	TGTGCCAGCACCGGACAGGGTCCCTCTGGCTACACCTTC
TRBV7-2	.	TRBJ1-1	few	CASSLQLVTEAFF	TGTGCCAGCAGCTTACAGCTGGTCACTGAAGCTTTCTTT
TRBV7-6	TRBD1	TRBJ2-3	many	CASSLADRGLYSDTQYF	TGTGCCAGCAGCTTAGCGGACAGGGGATTGTATTCAGATACGCAGTATTTT
TRBV12-3/TRBV12-4	.	TRBJ2-1	.	CASSFPVPTYNEQFF	TGTGCCAGCAGTTTCCCAGTCCCTACCTACAATGAGCAGTTCTTC